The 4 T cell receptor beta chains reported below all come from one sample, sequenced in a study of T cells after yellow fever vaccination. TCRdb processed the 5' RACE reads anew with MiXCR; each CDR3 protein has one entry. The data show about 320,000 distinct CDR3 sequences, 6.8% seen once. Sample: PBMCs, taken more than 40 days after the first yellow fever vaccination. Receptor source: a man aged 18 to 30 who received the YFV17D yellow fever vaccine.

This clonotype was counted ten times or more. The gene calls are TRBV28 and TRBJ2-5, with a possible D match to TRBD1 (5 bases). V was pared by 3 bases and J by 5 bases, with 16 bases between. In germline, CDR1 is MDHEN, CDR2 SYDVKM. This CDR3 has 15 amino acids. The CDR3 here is CASSFAGGRVETQYF. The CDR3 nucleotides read TGTGCCAGCAGTTTTGCCGGCGGCAGGGTGGAGACCCAGTACTTC.

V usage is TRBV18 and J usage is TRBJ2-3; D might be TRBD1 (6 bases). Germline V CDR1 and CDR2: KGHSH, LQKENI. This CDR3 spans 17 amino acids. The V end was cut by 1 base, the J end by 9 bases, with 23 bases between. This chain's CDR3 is CASSPLPSDTLGGTQYF. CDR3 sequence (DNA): TGTGCCAGCTCACCACTTCCCTCTGACACCCTTGGGGGCACGCAGTATTTT.

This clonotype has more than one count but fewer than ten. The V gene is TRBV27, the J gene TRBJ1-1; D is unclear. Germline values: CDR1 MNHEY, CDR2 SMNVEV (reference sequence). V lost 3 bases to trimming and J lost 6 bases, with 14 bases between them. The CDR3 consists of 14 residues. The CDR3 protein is CASSLRGISPEAFF. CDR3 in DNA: TGTGCCAGCAGTTTGCGGGGAATAAGCCCTGAAGCTTTCTTT.

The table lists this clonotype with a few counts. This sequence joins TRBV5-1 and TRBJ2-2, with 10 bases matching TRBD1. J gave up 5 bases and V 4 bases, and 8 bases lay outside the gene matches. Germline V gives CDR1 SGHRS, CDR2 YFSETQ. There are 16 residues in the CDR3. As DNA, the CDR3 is TGCGCCAGCAGCCCGGGCGGGACAGGGGATACCGGGGAGCTGTTTTTT. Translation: CASSPGGTGDTGELFF.